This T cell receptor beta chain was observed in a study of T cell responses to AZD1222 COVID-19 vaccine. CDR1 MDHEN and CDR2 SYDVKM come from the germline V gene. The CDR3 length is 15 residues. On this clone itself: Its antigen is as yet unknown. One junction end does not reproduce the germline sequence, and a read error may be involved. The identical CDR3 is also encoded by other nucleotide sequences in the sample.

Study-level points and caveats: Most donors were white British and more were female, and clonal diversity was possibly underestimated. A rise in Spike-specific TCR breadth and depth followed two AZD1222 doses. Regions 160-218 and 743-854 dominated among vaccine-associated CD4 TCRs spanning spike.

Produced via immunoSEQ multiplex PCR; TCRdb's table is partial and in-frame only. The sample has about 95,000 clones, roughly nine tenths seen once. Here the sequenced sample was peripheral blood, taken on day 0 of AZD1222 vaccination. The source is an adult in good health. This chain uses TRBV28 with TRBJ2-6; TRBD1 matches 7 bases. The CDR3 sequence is CASYETGSGANVLTF. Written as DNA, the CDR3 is TGTGCCAGCTATGAGACAGGGTCTGGGGCTAACGTCCTGACTTTC.